This is a list of T cell receptor beta chains from one sample in a study of patients and donors after allogeneic stem cell transplantation. TCRdb itself ran the RT-PCR reads through MiXCR, one entry per CDR3 protein. The sample yields 15,000 or so distinct CDR3 sequences, 27% seen once. Sequenced: blood, either unsorted or a sorted T cell fraction (not recorded which). The receptors were sampled from a human donor who was either an allogeneic HSCT recipient or a stem cell or donor lymphocyte infusion donor (not recorded which). It is not recorded whose cells these are; they may come from a transplant donor. The CDR3 runs from the conserved cysteine through the conserved F or W. Fields, in order: clone size, V gene, J gene, D gene, CDR3 protein, CDR3 DNA. The D gene is left open where the match is weak. Not every row has a clone size; where given, it reads once, few, many or a size class.

clone size: medium-sized; V gene: TRBV9; J gene: TRBJ2-7; D gene: .; CDR3 protein: CASSAASWSEQYF; CDR3 DNA: TGTGCCAGCAGCGCCGCCTCCTGGAGCGAGCAGTACTTC
clone size: .; V gene: TRBV5-5; J gene: TRBJ1-6; D gene: .; CDR3 protein: CASSPFPGRSSSYNSPLHF; CDR3 DNA: TGTGCCAGCAGCCCGTTTCCGGGACGCTCTAGCTCCTATAATTCACCCCTCCACTTT
clone size: .; V gene: TRBV15; J gene: TRBJ1-4; D gene: TRBD1; CDR3 protein: CATGPRTGSEKLFF; CDR3 DNA: TGTGCCACCGGACCTCGGACAGGGAGTGAAAAACTGTTTTTT
clone size: .; V gene: TRBV10-3; J gene: TRBJ1-2; D gene: TRBD1; CDR3 protein: CAIGRGQGAFGYTF; CDR3 DNA: TGTGCCATCGGAAGGGGACAGGGGGCTTTTGGCTACACCTTC
clone size: .; V gene: TRBV12-3/TRBV12-4; J gene: TRBJ2-7; D gene: .; CDR3 protein: CASSPGTPYEQYF; CDR3 DNA: TGTGCCAGCAGTCCCGGGACACCTTACGAGCAGTACTTC
clone size: large; V gene: TRBV7-9; J gene: TRBJ2-7; D gene: .; CDR3 protein: CASSPLSAEQYF; CDR3 DNA: TGTGCCAGCAGCCCCCTTTCGGCCGAGCAGTACTTC
clone size: .; V gene: TRBV5-1; J gene: TRBJ1-6; D gene: .; CDR3 protein: CASSLTGRLLNSPLHF; CDR3 DNA: TGCGCCAGCAGCTTGACCGGCAGGCTGCTAAATTCACCCCTCCACTTT
clone size: .; V gene: TRBV2; J gene: TRBJ1-3; D gene: .; CDR3 protein: CASRSGGNTIYF; CDR3 DNA: TGTGCCAGCAGGTCAGGAGGAAACACCATATATTTT
clone size: many; V gene: TRBV12-3/TRBV12-4; J gene: TRBJ1-2; D gene: .; CDR3 protein: CASTGFGGGYTF; CDR3 DNA: TGTGCCAGCACCGGTTTCGGCGGGGGCTACACCTTC
clone size: .; V gene: TRBV4-1; J gene: TRBJ1-1; D gene: .; CDR3 protein: CASSQDPRLRGANTEAFF; CDR3 DNA: TGCGCCAGCAGCCAAGACCCCCGATTGAGGGGCGCGAACACTGAAGCTTTCTTT
clone size: .; V gene: TRBV29-1; J gene: TRBJ2-3; D gene: .; CDR3 protein: CSVTGQSYTQYF; CDR3 DNA: TGCAGCGTCACAGGACAGTCCTATACGCAGTATTTT
clone size: few; V gene: TRBV28; J gene: TRBJ1-2; D gene: TRBD1; CDR3 protein: CASSTLPDWTGYGYTF; CDR3 DNA: TGTGCCAGCAGTACCCTACCCGATTGGACAGGGTATGGCTACACCTTC
clone size: .; V gene: TRBV7-9; J gene: TRBJ2-5; D gene: .; CDR3 protein: CASSPKAETQYF; CDR3 DNA: TGTGCCAGCAGCCCCAAGGCGGAGACCCAGTACTTC
clone size: .; V gene: TRBV5-1; J gene: TRBJ1-6; D gene: TRBD1; CDR3 protein: CASSSGQTYNSPLHF; CDR3 DNA: TGCGCCAGCAGCTCGGGACAGACCTATAATTCACCCCTCCACTTT
clone size: .; V gene: TRBV20-1; J gene: TRBJ2-7; D gene: .; CDR3 protein: CSARRGGPYYEQYF; CDR3 DNA: TGCAGTGCTAGAAGAGGGGGGCCGTACTACGAGCAGTACTTC
clone size: few; V gene: TRBV6-5; J gene: TRBJ1-4; D gene: .; CDR3 protein: CASSYSAGFRTNEKLFF; CDR3 DNA: TGTGCCAGCAGTTACTCAGCAGGCTTTAGAACTAATGAAAAACTGTTTTTT
clone size: few; V gene: TRBV5-1; J gene: TRBJ1-5; D gene: .; CDR3 protein: CASSLTLDQPQHF; CDR3 DNA: TGCGCCAGCAGCTTGACCCTCGATCAGCCCCAGCATTTT
clone size: few; V gene: TRBV5-1; J gene: TRBJ1-2; D gene: .; CDR3 protein: CASSDRDGNNYGYTF; CDR3 DNA: TGCGCCAGCAGCGACCGGGACGGTAATAACTATGGCTACACCTTC
clone size: .; V gene: TRBV12-3/TRBV12-4; J gene: TRBJ2-6; D gene: TRBD1; CDR3 protein: CASSFPPWTGTGANVLTF; CDR3 DNA: TGTGCCAGCAGTTTCCCTCCTTGGACAGGGACCGGGGCCAACGTCCTGACTTTC
clone size: many; V gene: TRBV5-1; J gene: TRBJ1-5; D gene: TRBD1; CDR3 protein: CASSQPGQGGLSNQPQHF; CDR3 DNA: TGCGCCAGCAGCCAACCGGGACAGGGGGGGCTTAGCAATCAGCCCCAGCATTTT
clone size: .; V gene: TRBV11-2; J gene: TRBJ1-2; D gene: .; CDR3 protein: CASSFRGRDGYTF; CDR3 DNA: TGTGCCAGCAGCTTCCGGGGGCGGGATGGCTACACCTTC
clone size: few; V gene: TRBV20-1; J gene: TRBJ2-7; D gene: .; CDR3 protein: CSARGYEQYF; CDR3 DNA: TGCAGTGCTAGGGGATACGAGCAGTACTTC
clone size: many; V gene: TRBV12-3/TRBV12-4; J gene: TRBJ1-6; D gene: .; CDR3 protein: CASSLPGSPLHF; CDR3 DNA: TGTGCCAGCAGTTTACCGGGATCACCCCTCCACTTT
clone size: .; V gene: TRBV7-9; J gene: TRBJ1-3; D gene: .; CDR3 protein: CASSLVGGNTIYF; CDR3 DNA: TGTGCCAGCAGCTTAGTAGGAGGAAACACCATATATTTT
clone size: .; V gene: TRBV5-6; J gene: TRBJ1-2; D gene: TRBD1; CDR3 protein: CASSSWTGSYTF; CDR3 DNA: TGTGCCAGCAGCTCCTGGACAGGAAGCTACACCTTC
clone size: few; V gene: TRBV28; J gene: TRBJ1-1; D gene: .; CDR3 protein: CASSLLAGETEAFF; CDR3 DNA: TGTGCCAGCAGTTTATTGGCAGGAGAAACTGAAGCTTTCTTT
clone size: .; V gene: TRBV7-8; J gene: TRBJ1-6; D gene: .; CDR3 protein: CASSYLGTLGVNSPLHF; CDR3 DNA: TGTGCCAGCAGCTACCTGGGGACATTGGGGGTTAATTCACCCCTCCACTTT
clone size: .; V gene: TRBV18; J gene: TRBJ2-1; D gene: .; CDR3 protein: CASSLLSSSYNEQFF; CDR3 DNA: TGTGCCAGCTCACTCCTTTCGAGCTCCTACAATGAGCAGTTCTTC
clone size: .; V gene: TRBV7-8; J gene: TRBJ1-2; D gene: TRBD1; CDR3 protein: CASSPMTGNGYTF; CDR3 DNA: TGTGCCAGCAGCCCTATGACAGGGAATGGCTACACCTTC
clone size: .; V gene: TRBV7-8; J gene: TRBJ1-6; D gene: .; CDR3 protein: CASSPVEGLHSPLHF; CDR3 DNA: TGTGCCAGCAGCCCAGTTGAGGGCCTCCATTCACCCCTCCACTTT
clone size: few; V gene: TRBV13; J gene: TRBJ1-2; D gene: .; CDR3 protein: CASNNPGSNYGYTF; CDR3 DNA: TGTGCCAGCAACAACCCAGGCTCGAACTATGGCTACACCTTC